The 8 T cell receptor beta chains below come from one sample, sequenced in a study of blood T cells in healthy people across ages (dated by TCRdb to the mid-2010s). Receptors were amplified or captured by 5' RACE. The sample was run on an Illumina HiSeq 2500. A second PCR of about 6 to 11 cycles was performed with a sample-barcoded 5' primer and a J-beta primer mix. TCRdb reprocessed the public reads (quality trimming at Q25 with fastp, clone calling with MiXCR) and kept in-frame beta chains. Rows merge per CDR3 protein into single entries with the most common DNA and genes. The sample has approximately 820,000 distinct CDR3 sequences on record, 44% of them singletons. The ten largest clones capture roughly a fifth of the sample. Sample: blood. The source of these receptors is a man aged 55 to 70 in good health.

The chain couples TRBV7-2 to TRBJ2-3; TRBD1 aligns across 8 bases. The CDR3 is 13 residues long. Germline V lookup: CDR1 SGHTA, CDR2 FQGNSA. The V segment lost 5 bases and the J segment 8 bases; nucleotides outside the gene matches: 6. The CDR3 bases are TGTGCCAGCAGCGCAGGACAGGGAACTACGCAGTATTTT. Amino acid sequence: CASSAGQGTTQYF. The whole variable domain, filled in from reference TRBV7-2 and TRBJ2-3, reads GAGVSQSPSNKVTEKGKDVELRCDPISGHTALYWYRQSLGQGLEFLIYFQGNSAPDKSGLPSDRFSAERTGGSVSTLTIQRTQQEDSAVYLCASSAGQGTTQYFGPGTRLTVL.

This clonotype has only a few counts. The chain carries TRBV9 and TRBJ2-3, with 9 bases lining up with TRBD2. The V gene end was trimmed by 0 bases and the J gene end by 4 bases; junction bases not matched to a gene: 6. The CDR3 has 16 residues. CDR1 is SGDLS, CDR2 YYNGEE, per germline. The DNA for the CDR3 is TGTGCCAGCAGCGTAGGGGCTAGCGGGGTTGCAGATACGCAGTATTTT. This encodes CASSVGASGVADTQYF.

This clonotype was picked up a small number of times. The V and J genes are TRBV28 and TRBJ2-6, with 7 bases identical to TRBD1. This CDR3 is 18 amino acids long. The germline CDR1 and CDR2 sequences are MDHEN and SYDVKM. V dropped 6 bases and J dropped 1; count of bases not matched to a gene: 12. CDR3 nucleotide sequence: TGTGCCAGCAGCCAGCAGAGACAGGGATCATCTGGGGCCAACGTCCTGACTTTC. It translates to CASSQQRQGSSGANVLTF. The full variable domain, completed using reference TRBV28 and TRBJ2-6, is DVKVTQSSRYLVKRTGEKVFLECVQDMDHENMFWYRQDPGLGLRLIYFSYDVKMKEKGDIPEGYSVSREKKERFSLILESASTNQTSMYLCASSQQRQGSSGANVLTFGAGSRLTVL.

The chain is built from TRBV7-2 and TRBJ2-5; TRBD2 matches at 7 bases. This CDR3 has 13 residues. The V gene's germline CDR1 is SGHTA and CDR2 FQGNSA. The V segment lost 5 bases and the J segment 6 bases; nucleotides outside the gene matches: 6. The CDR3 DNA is TGTGCCAGCAGCCTACTAGCGAGGCAGACCCAGTACTTC. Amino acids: CASSLLARQTQYF.

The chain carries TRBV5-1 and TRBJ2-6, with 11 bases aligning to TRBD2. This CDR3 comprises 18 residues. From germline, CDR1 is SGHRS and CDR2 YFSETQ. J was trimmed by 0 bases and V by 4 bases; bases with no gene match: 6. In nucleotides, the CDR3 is TGCGCCAGCAGCCCCAGACTAGCGGGGAACTCTGGGGCCAACGTCCTGACTTTC. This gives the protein CASSPRLAGNSGANVLTF.

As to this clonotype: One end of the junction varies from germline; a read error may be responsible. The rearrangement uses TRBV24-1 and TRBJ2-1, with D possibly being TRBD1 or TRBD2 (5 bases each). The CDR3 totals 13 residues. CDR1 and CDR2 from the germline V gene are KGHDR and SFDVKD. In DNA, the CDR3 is TGTGCCACCAGTGACCCAGGGTACAATGAGCGGTACTTC. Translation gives CATSDPGYNERYF.

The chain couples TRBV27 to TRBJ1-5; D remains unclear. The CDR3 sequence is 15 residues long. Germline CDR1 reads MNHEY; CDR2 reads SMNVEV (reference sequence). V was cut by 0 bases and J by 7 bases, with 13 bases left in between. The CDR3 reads CASSLSPDPIQPQHF. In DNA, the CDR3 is TGTGCCAGCAGTTTATCTCCCGACCCTATCCAGCCCCAGCATTTT.

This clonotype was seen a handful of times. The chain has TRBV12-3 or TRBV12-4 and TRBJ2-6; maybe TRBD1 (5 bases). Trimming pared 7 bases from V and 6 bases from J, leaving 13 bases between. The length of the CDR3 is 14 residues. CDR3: CASTFSGAANVLTF. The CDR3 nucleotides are TGTGCCAGCACCTTTAGTGGGGCGGCCAACGTCCTGACTTTC.